A single sample is the source of the 17 T cell receptor beta chains below, sequenced in a study of regulatory dendritic cells for organ transplantation. The assay was immunoSEQ multiplex PCR, and TCRdb's table has in-frame clones only and misses some. The sample lists 29,000 or so clones, about three quarters occurring once. The specimen was memory CD4+ T cells from blood. Specified subset: CD45RO+ memory T cells. The receptors here all came from a human donor in good health.

The chain carries TRBV6-6 and TRBJ1-2; possibly TRBD1 for D (6 bases). Deletions cut 6 bases from V and 7 bases from J, with 21 bases between. CDR3 size: 15 residues. CDR1 MNHNY and CDR2 SVGAGI come from the germline V gene (reference sequence). DNA for the CDR3: TGTGCCAGCAGGAGACCTAACAGGGAGATAAGTGGCTACACCTTC. Translated, it gives CASRRPNREISGYTF.

Concerning this clone: This CDR3 is also generated by other DNA sequences in the sample. V is TRBV7-9 and J is TRBJ2-2; no definite D call. This CDR3 region has 13 residues. Trimming took off 0 bases at V and 5 bases at J, with 4 bases between the two ends. Germline V gene sequence: CDR1 SEHNR, CDR2 FQNEAQ (reference sequence). The CDR3 bases are TGTGCCAGCAGCTTAGCGTCAACCGGGGAGCTGTTTTTT. This codes for CASSLASTGELFF.

As regards this clone: Other DNA sequences within the sample encode an identical CDR3. This rearrangement joins TRBV4-3 to TRBJ1-5; D call uncertain. Germline CDR1 and CDR2: LGHNA and YSLEER. Trimming removed 1 base at V and 4 bases at J, with 8 bases between. This CDR3 contains 14 residues. The CDR3 reads CASSQGYSNQPQHF. CDR3 nucleotide sequence: TGCGCCAGCAGCCAAGGTTATAGTAATCAGCCCCAGCATTTT.

This chain joins TRBV6-6 and TRBJ1-5; D perhaps matches TRBD1 (5 bases). The germline V gene has CDR1 MNHNY and CDR2 SVGAGI (reference sequence). The V end was cut by 2 bases, the J end by 4 bases, with 6 bases between. The CDR3 spans 13 residues. This chain's CDR3 is CASSYGGNQPQHF. As DNA, the CDR3 is TGTGCCAGCAGTTACGGGGGAAATCAGCCCCAGCATTTT.

The gene calls are TRBV19 and TRBJ2-1; no clear D. The CDR3 length is 13 residues. The V end lost 3 bases, the J end lost 6 bases, and 9 bases lay between the germline ends. Germline-derived CDR1 and CDR2 are LNHDA and SQIVND (reference sequence). Here the CDR3 reads CASSIPPVNEQFF. The CDR3 DNA is TGTGCCAGTAGTATCCCCCCGGTCAATGAGCAGTTCTTC.

This clone was found once. The V gene is TRBV4-3, the J gene TRBJ2-3; 9 nucleotides match TRBD2. Trimming removed 2 bases from V and 1 base from J; junction bases left unmatched: 4. The CDR3 spans 16 residues. Germline values: CDR1 LGHNA, CDR2 YSLEER. The CDR3 here is CASSQSSGGRTDTQYF. Written as DNA, the CDR3 is TGCGCCAGCAGCCAAAGTAGCGGGGGCCGCACAGATACGCAGTATTTT.

Only a few counts were recorded for this clone. The rearrangement uses TRBV5-1 and TRBJ1-4, with 7 bases aligning to TRBD1. This CDR3 has 17 residues. Per germline, CDR1 SGHRS and CDR2 YFSETQ. Trimming took 4 bases from V and 1 from J; bases not matched to a gene: 10. Here the CDR3 reads CASSKQTGSGTNEKLFF. The CDR3 DNA follows: TGCGCCAGCAGCAAACAGACAGGGTCCGGAACTAATGAAAAACTGTTTTTT.

The chain joins TRBV7-9 to TRBJ1-1, with TRBD1 as a possible D gene (5 bases). V was pared by 5 bases and J by 5 bases, with 15 bases between. Germline V gene lookup returns CDR1 SEHNR and CDR2 FQNEAQ (reference sequence). The CDR3 contains 14 residues. The CDR3 DNA sequence: TGTGCCAGCAGCCCCGCGGCAGGGAGGACTGAAGCTTTCTTT. It codes for CASSPAAGRTEAFF.

This chain connects TRBV4-2 to TRBJ1-6, with D maybe TRBD1 (5 bases). Germline V gene data show CDR1 as LGHNA and CDR2 as YNFKEQ. V gave up 0 bases and J gave up 2 bases, with 8 bases separating them. The CDR3 is 16 amino acids. In nucleotides, the CDR3 is TGTGCCAGCAGCCAAGATGGCAGGGCCTATAATTCACCCCTCCACTTT. Translating gives CASSQDGRAYNSPLHF.

The genes are TRBV19 and TRBJ1-3, with D tentatively TRBD1 (5 bases). In germline, CDR1 is LNHDA, CDR2 SQIVND (reference sequence). V shed 4 bases and J shed 0 bases, with 19 bases lying between them. CDR3 length: 18 amino acids. CDR3 sequence reads: CASSRRTQDLLSGNTIYF. The CDR3 DNA follows: TGTGCCAGTAGTAGAAGGACACAAGACCTCCTCTCTGGAAACACCATATATTTT.

This clone was observed a single time. Germline is not matched at one junction end, which may reflect a read error. The chain carries TRBV7-7 and TRBJ2-3; D might be TRBD1 or TRBD2, each matching 6 bases. Germline CDR1 is SSHAT and CDR2 is FNYEAQ (reference sequence). The CDR3 consists of 15 residues. The CDR3 DNA is TGTGCTAGCAGCTTAGGTACGGGGGCCACAGATACGCAGTATTTT. It is translated as CASSLGTGATDTQYF.

The V gene is TRBV7-2, the J gene TRBJ2-3, with 9 bases that match TRBD2. This CDR3 contains 17 residues. V lost 3 bases and J lost 0; bases outside the gene matches: 7. Germline V gives CDR1 SGHTA, CDR2 FQGNSA. The CDR3 nucleotides are TGTGCCAGCAGCTTTTTAGCGGGGGAAACTAGCACAGATACGCAGTATTTT. Translated: CASSFLAGETSTDTQYF.

The V gene is TRBV2, the J gene TRBJ2-5; 7 bases line up with TRBD1. This CDR3 has 15 residues. Germline assignment: CDR1 SNHLY and CDR2 FYNNEI. The ends lost 2 bases at V and 1 base at J; junction bases unmatched: 4. The CDR3 loop is CASSENRGSQETQYF. CDR3 DNA: TGTGCCAGCAGTGAAAACAGGGGAAGCCAAGAGACCCAGTACTTC.

This chain links TRBV20-1 with TRBJ2-3; D unresolved. Germline CDR1 and CDR2: DFQATT and SNEGSKA (reference sequence). The CDR3 is made up of 10 amino acids. V lost 5 bases, J lost 6 bases, and 6 bases lay in between. CDR3 coding DNA: TGCAGTGCTGGGTGGGATACGCAGTATTTT. It is translated as CSAGWDTQYF.

This clone was observed once. The CDR3 coding sequence is TGTGCCAGCAGCTTGGACTCTAGTCCCCCGAGGGATGAGCAGTTCTTC. Protein product: CASSLDSSPPRDEQFF. J is TRBJ2-1 and V is TRBV5-4, with D perhaps matching TRBD2 (5 bases). The V gene lost 0 bases and the J gene lost 8 bases, with 18 bases spanning the gap. The germline CDR1 and CDR2 sequences are SGHNT and YYREEE (reference sequence). CDR3 size: 16 residues.

The CDR3 DNA reads TGTGCCAGCAGTGAGGCTAGCGGGAGTTCAGGTGAGCAGTTCTTC. Protein: CASSEASGSSGEQFF. This rearrangement joins TRBV6-1 to TRBJ2-1; the match to TRBD2 covers 10 bases. CDR3 length equals 15 residues. V was pared by 3 bases and J by 9 bases, with 8 bases of the junction left unmatched. Germline V gene lookup returns CDR1 MNHNS and CDR2 SASEGT.

Concerning this clone itself: Sequence at one end of the junction differs from germline and may be a read error. Additional DNA sequences in this sample encode the identical CDR3. The chain joins TRBV27 to TRBJ2-2; 7 bases fit TRBD2. Germline V gene lookup returns CDR1 MNHEY and CDR2 SMNVEV (reference sequence). This CDR3 spans 16 amino acids. The CDR3 sequence: CASSPGGSRWTGELFF. In nucleotides, the CDR3 is TGTGCCAGCTCCCCGGGGGGATCTCGATGGACCGGGGAACTGTTTTTT.